Each of the 6 T cell receptor beta chains below was sequenced from the same sample in a study of tumor and adjacent non-tumor tissue in lung cancer. This sample's RNA came from whole unsorted tissue. The library came from three nested PCR rounds adapted from ARM-PCR protocols. MiXCR, run by TCRdb on the multiplex PCR reads, gives a single entry per CDR3 protein. The profile shows about 110,000 distinct CDR3 sequences, approximately 80% of them singletons. The sequencing sample was made of lung tumor tissue. All receptors come from a man in his 70s with non-small cell lung cancer.

As regards this clonotype: A read error may account for a junction end that differs from germline. The gene calls are TRBV11-2 and TRBJ1-1; maybe TRBD1 (6 bases). The germline V gene encodes CDR1 SGHAT and CDR2 FQNNGV. The CDR3 is 13 residues long. The CDR3 loop is CAGNLGTSDKALF. The CDR3, as DNA: TGTGCCGGCAACTTAGGGACATCCGATAAAGCTCTCTTT.

Notes on this clonotype: At one of its ends the junction is not consistent with the germline gene, which may arise from a read error. V is TRBV11-1 and J is TRBJ2-5, with 8 nucleotides matching TRBD2. Looked up from germline, CDR1 is SGHAT and CDR2 is FQDESV (reference sequence). This CDR3 comprises 13 residues. CDR3 amino acids: CACSLARGESEYF. The CDR3 DNA reads as TGTGCCTGCAGCTTAGCGCGGGGGGAATCCGAGTACTTC. The full variable domain, in which reference TRBV11-1 and TRBJ2-5 provide the parts outside the CDR3, is EAEVAQSPRYKITEKSQAVAFWCDPISGHATLYWYRQILGQGPELLVQFQDESVVDDSQLPKDRFSAERLKGVDSTLKIQPAELGDSAMYLCACSLARGESEYFGPGTRLLVL.

Comments on this clonotype: One junction end disagrees with the germline gene, perhaps due to a read error. The J gene is TRBJ2-5, the V gene TRBV12-3 or TRBV12-4; 9 nucleotides match TRBD2. This CDR3 region has 20 residues. The CDR3 loop reads CSSRKSDHPTSGLPQETQYF. CDR3 nucleotides: TGTTCCAGTAGAAAAAGCGACCACCCTACTAGCGGGCTTCCCCAGGAGACCCAGTACTTC.

Turning to this clonotype: At one boundary the junction diverges from the germline segment, which might be a read error. This chain joins TRBV29-1 and TRBJ2-5; D is ambiguous. CDR3 length equals 16 residues. The germline CDR1 and CDR2 sequences are SQVTM and ANQGSEA. For the CDR3, the DNA is TGCAGCGCCAAGCCCTGCCCCCAGACAAGTCAAGAGACCCAGCACTTC. Translation gives CSAKPCPQTSQETQHF.

As for this clonotype: This could be a read error, since a much larger clone is one nucleotide away. This chain joins TRBV6-2 or TRBV6-3 and TRBJ2-7; TRBD2 matches 7 bases. The V gene end was trimmed by 6 bases and the J gene end by 0 bases; junction bases not matched to a gene: 5. The CDR3 sequence is 14 residues long. Germline V gene lookup returns CDR1 MNHEY and CDR2 SVGEGT. DNA for the CDR3: TGTGCCAGCAGATCCGGCGGGAGCTCCTACGAGCAGTACTTC. Its protein is CASRSGGSSYEQYF.

Regarding this clonotype: Lacking the conserved final phenylalanine or tryptophan, this CDR3 likely reflects a read error. No DNA is shown, since the ends of the CDR3 on it are uncertain; the CDR3 is the one TCRdb lists. The chain is built from TRBV11-2 and TRBJ2-1; TRBD1, the table's D call, was not compared with the DNA. Germline V gene data show CDR1 as SGHAT and CDR2 as FQNNGV. The CDR3 numbers 11 amino acids, ends counted. This CDR3 is CASSPGNERLL.